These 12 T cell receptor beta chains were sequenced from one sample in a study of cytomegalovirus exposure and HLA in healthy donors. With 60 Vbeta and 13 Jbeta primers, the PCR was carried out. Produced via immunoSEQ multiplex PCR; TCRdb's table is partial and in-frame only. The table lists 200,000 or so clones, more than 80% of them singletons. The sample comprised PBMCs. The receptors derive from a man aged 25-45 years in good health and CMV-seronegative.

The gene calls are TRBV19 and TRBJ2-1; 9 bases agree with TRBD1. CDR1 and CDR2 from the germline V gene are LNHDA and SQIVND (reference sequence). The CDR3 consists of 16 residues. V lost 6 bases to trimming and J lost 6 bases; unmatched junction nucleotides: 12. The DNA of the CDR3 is TGTGCCAGTAGGGCGACCGGGACAGGGCCCTTCAATGAGCAGTTCTTC. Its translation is CASRATGTGPFNEQFF. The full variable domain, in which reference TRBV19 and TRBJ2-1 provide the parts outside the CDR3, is DGGITQSPKYLFRKEGQNVTLSCEQNLNHDAMYWYRQDPGQGLRLIYYSQIVNDFQKGDIAEGYSVSREKKESFPLTVTSAQKNPTAFYLCASRATGTGPFNEQFFGPGTRLTVL.

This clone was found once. This chain's CDR3 is CASSFGLPAASNYGYTF. The CDR3 coding sequence is TGTGCCAGCAGCTTCGGACTCCCGGCCGCCTCTAACTATGGCTACACCTTC. The rearrangement uses TRBV7-2 and TRBJ1-2; D gene unclear. The CDR3 is made up of 17 amino acids. V was cut by 3 bases and J by 0 bases, with 17 bases left in between. The V gene's germline CDR1 is SGHTA and CDR2 FQGNSA. Complete variable domain (other parts from reference TRBV7-2 and TRBJ1-2): GAGVSQSPSNKVTEKGKDVELRCDPISGHTALYWYRQSLGQGLEFLIYFQGNSAPDKSGLPSDRFSAERTGGSVSTLTIQRTQQEDSAVYLCASSFGLPAASNYGYTFGSGTRLTVV.

As DNA, the CDR3 is TGTGCCAGTTCAACAGGGTTGACTGAAGCTTTCTTT. Translation gives CASSTGLTEAFF. The chain joins TRBV28 to TRBJ1-1; weak D call: TRBD1 (6 bases). The germline V and J ends were trimmed by 9 bases and 5 bases, with 13 bases remaining between them. Germline-derived CDR1 and CDR2 are MDHEN and SYDVKM. The CDR3 totals 12 residues.

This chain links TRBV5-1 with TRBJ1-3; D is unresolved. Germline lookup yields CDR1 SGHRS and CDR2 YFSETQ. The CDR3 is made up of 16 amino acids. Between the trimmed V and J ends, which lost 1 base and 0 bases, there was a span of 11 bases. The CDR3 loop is CASSLKPGSSGNTIYF. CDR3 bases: TGCGCCAGCAGCTTGAAGCCGGGGAGCTCTGGAAACACCATATATTTT. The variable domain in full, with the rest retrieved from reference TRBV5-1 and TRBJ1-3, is KAGVTQTPRYLIKTRGQQVTLSCSPISGHRSVSWYQQTPGQGLQFLFEYFSETQRNKGNFPGRFSGRQFSNSRSEMNVSTLELGDSALYLCASSLKPGSSGNTIYFGEGSWLTVV.

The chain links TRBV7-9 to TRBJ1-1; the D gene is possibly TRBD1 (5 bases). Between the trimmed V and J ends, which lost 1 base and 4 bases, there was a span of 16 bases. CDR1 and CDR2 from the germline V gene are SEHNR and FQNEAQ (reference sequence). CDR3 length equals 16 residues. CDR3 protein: CASSLGLQGSGTEAFF. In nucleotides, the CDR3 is TGTGCCAGCAGCTTAGGCCTTCAGGGTAGCGGCACTGAAGCTTTCTTT. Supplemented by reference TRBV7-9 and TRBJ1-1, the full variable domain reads DTGVSQNPRHKITKRGQNVTFRCDPISEHNRLYWYRQTLGQGPEFLTYFQNEAQLEKSRLLSDRFSAERPKGSFSTLEIQRTEQGDSAMYLCASSLGLQGSGTEAFFGQGTRLTVV.

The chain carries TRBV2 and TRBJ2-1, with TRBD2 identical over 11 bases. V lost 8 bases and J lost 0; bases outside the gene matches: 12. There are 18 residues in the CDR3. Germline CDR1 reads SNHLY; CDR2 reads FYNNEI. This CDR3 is CASATLAGGDSSYNEQFF. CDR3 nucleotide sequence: TGTGCCAGCGCTACCCTAGCGGGGGGAGACTCCTCCTACAATGAGCAGTTCTTC.

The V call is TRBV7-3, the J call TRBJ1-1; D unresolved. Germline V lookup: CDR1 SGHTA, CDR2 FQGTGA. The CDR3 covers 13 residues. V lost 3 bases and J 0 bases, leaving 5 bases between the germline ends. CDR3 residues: CASSFQVNTEAFF. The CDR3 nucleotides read TGTGCCAGCAGCTTCCAGGTGAACACTGAAGCTTTCTTT.

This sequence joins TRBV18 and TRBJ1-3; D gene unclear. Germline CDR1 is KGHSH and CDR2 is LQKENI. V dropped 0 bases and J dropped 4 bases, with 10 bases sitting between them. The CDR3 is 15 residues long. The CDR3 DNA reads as TGTGCCAGCTCACCACCCTTACTCTGGGGAAACACCATATATTTT. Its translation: CASSPPLLWGNTIYF.

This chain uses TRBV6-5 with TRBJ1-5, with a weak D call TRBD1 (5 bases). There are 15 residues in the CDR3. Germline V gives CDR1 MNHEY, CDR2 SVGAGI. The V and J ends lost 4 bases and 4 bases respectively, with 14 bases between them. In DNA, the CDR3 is TGTGCCAGCAGTTCAACCCAGGGTCGTAATCAGCCCCAGCATTTT. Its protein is CASSSTQGRNQPQHF.

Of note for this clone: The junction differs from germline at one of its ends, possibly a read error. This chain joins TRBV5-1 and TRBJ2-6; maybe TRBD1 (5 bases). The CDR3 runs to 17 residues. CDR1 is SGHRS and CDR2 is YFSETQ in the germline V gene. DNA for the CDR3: TGCGCCAGCAAGGGGCAGAGTTACCGCTCTGGGGCCAGCGTCCTGACTTTC. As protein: CASKGQSYRSGASVLTF.

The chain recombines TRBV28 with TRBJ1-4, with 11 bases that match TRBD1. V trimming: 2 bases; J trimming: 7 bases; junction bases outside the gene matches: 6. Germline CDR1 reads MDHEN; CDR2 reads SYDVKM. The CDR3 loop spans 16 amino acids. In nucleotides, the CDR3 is TGTGCCAGCAGTTTAGGACAGGGGGCGCGGGGTGAAAAACTGTTTTTT. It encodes CASSLGQGARGEKLFF. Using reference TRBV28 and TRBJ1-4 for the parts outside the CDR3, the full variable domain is DVKVTQSSRYLVKRTGEKVFLECVQDMDHENMFWYRQDPGLGLRLIYFSYDVKMKEKGDIPEGYSVSREKKERFSLILESASTNQTSMYLCASSLGQGARGEKLFFGSGTQLSVL.

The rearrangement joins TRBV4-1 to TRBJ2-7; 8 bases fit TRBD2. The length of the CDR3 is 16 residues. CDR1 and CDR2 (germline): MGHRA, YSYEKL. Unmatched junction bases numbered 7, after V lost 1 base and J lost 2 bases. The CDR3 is CASSQGSGGGTYEQYF. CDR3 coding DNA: TGCGCCAGCAGCCAAGGTTCGGGAGGGGGGACCTACGAGCAGTACTTC.